This is a list of T cell receptor beta chains from one sample in a study of T cell responses to AZD1222 COVID-19 vaccine. TCRdb's copy holds only in-frame clones and misses some; the assay was immunoSEQ multiplex PCR. Here the sample spans roughly 80,000 clones, approximately 88% being singletons. The source was peripheral blood, collected on day 0 of MenACWY control vaccination. All receptors come from an adult in good health. Each CDR3 is given with its conserved first and last residue. A D gene is named only where the DNA matches it firmly. Size is stated for part of the rows, as once, few or many counts, or as a class when the clone is expanded.

>TRBD1|TRBJ1-1|.|TRBV29-1
TGCAGCGTCCGGACAGGACCAAACACTGAAGCTTTCTTT
CSVRTGPNTEAFF
>TRBD1|TRBJ1-2|once|TRBV4-3
TGCGCCAGCAGCCAAGATAGAAGGACAGGGAATGGCTACACCTTC
CASSQDRRTGNGYTF
>.|TRBJ2-7|.|TRBV2
TGTGCCAGCAGTGAACAGGTCTACGAGCAGTACTTC
CASSEQVYEQYF
>.|TRBJ2-2|.|TRBV3-1/TRBV3-2
TGTGCCAGCAGCCAAGCCCACGAAGGGGAGCTGTTTTTT
CASSQAHEGELFF
>.|TRBJ2-7|.|TRBV12-3/TRBV12-4
TGTGCCAGCAGTTTCAAGTTCGAGCAGTACTTC
CASSFKFEQYF
>.|TRBJ1-6|once|TRBV3-1/TRBV3-2
TGTGCCAGCAGCCATCCCGCTAGGGCCCTCCACTTT
CASSHPARALHF
>.|TRBJ1-4|.|TRBV29-1
TGCAGCGTTGCTGTGGACAACCTTGAAAAACTGTTTTTT
CSVAVDNLEKLFF
>.|TRBJ1-5|.|TRBV28
TGTGCCAGCAGTTCAGGTCCGGGAATCGGTGGAAGCAATCAGCCCCAGCATTTT
CASSSGPGIGGSNQPQHF
>.|TRBJ2-3|.|TRBV9
TGTGCCAGCAGCGGTTCCCTTAGCACAGATACGCAGTATTTT
CASSGSLSTDTQYF
>TRBD2|TRBJ2-1|.|TRBV9
TGTGCCAGCAGCTTTAGCGGGAGGGCCGTCAATGAGCAGTTCTTC
CASSFSGRAVNEQFF
>.|TRBJ1-3|.|TRBV28
TGTGCCAGCAGTCTCCCCGGGGCTCCGAGCTCTGGAAACACCATATATTTT
CASSLPGAPSSGNTIYF
>TRBD1|TRBJ2-7|.|TRBV19
TGTGCCAGTAGTCCATACACAGGGGACGAGCAGTACTTC
CASSPYTGDEQYF
>.|TRBJ2-2|.|TRBV4-1
TGCGCCAGCAGCCGCGACACCGGGGAGCTGTTTTTT
CASSRDTGELFF